One and the same sample provided the 17 T cell receptor beta chains below, sequenced in a study of response to subunit inactivated influenza vaccine. TCRdb re-called the RT-PCR reads through MiXCR, storing one row per CDR3 protein. The sample comprises about 540,000 distinct CDR3 sequences, roughly 25% of which are singletons, and 2.8% rests with the top ten. The sample also formed part of further work on T cells expressing NK-cell markers. Per that paper: Synthesis of TCR beta cDNA relied on 5'RACE template switching carrying UMIs.

The sequenced sample was CD4+ T cells sorted from PBMCs, obtained roughly 12 days after vaccination. The receptor set was obtained from a man aged 45-65 years who received an inactivated influenza vaccine.

This clonotype has a count of ten or more. J is TRBJ2-3 and V is TRBV12-3 or TRBV12-4, with D perhaps assigned TRBD1 or TRBD2 (5 bases each). The germline V and J ends were trimmed by 3 bases and 1 base, with 14 bases remaining between them. This CDR3 has 16 residues. In DNA form, the CDR3 reads TGTGCCAGCAGTTTCGTTTTGGGGACCGGCACAGATACGCAGTATTTT. Protein: CASSFVLGTGTDTQYF.

This clonotype was observed a few times. The chain employs TRBV12-3 or TRBV12-4 and TRBJ1-1; TRBD1 is a possible D gene (5 bases). Trimming shortened V by 1 base and J by 10 bases, and 13 bases separated the two germline ends. The length of the CDR3 is 13 residues. The CDR3, as DNA: TGTGCCAGCAGTTTAGGGGGCGGGACTCGAGCTTTCTTT. Its protein is CASSLGGGTRAFF.

This clonotype was detected a few times. This chain links TRBV6-2 or TRBV6-3 with TRBJ2-3; 7 bases are a match to TRBD2. From germline, CDR1 is MNHEY and CDR2 SVGEGT. V dropped 6 bases and J dropped 4; count of bases not matched to a gene: 7. The CDR3 is 14 residues long. The CDR3 DNA sequence: TGTGCCAGCAGGCCAGGTGGGGGGGCAGATACGCAGTATTTT. It encodes CASRPGGGADTQYF.

This sequence joins TRBV6-5 and TRBJ1-4, with D tentatively TRBD1 (5 bases). The CDR3 length is 15 residues. V lost 2 bases and J lost 0, with 7 bases in between. CDR1 is MNHEY and CDR2 is SVGAGI in the germline V gene. The CDR3 reads CASSYGGATNEKLFF. The CDR3 nucleotides are TGTGCCAGCAGTTACGGGGGGGCAACTAATGAAAAACTGTTTTTT.

This clonotype occurred a few times. The chain couples TRBV5-1 to TRBJ2-7; TRBD1 agrees at 9 bases. The CDR3 loop spans 16 amino acids. The germline gives CDR1 SGHRS, CDR2 YFSETQ. The ends lost 5 bases at V and 7 bases at J; junction bases unmatched: 16. The DNA for the CDR3 is TGCGCCAGCAGTGAAATTCCCGGGACAGGGCCGGGGGAGCAGTACTTC. This encodes CASSEIPGTGPGEQYF.

In this sample, this clonotype turned up a few times. This chain joins TRBV12-3 or TRBV12-4 and TRBJ1-1; no firm D call. The CDR3 is made up of 14 amino acids. Trimming pared 5 bases from V and 4 bases from J, leaving 14 bases between. CDR3 DNA: TGTGCCAGCAGTCCCTTTGGAGCGGGCACTGAAGCTTTCTTT. This encodes CASSPFGAGTEAFF.

Only a few counts were recorded for this clonotype. The chain links TRBV6-2 or TRBV6-3 to TRBJ2-7; 10 nucleotides agree with TRBD2. The CDR3 runs to 20 residues. V shed 5 bases, J shed 4 bases, and the junction held 23 bases outside the gene matches. In germline, CDR1 is MNHEY, CDR2 SVGEGT. The CDR3 coding sequence is TGTGCCAGCAGTCCGATCAATGGGCCAGCGGAGCGGGAGGGCCTTTACGAGCAGTACTTC. Its translation is CASSPINGPAEREGLYEQYF.

This clonotype was found many times. This sequence joins TRBV25-1 and TRBJ1-3, with a tentative D call TRBD1 (5 bases). V shed 3 bases and J shed 0 bases, with 18 bases lying between them. Germline loops: CDR1 MGHDK, CDR2 SYGVNS. This CDR3 has 18 amino acids. The CDR3 sequence: CASSELYPGGSSGNTIYF. The CDR3 DNA reads as TGTGCCAGCAGTGAGCTCTACCCCGGGGGAAGCTCTGGAAACACCATATATTTT.

This clonotype was observed at least ten times. The chain employs TRBV5-1 and TRBJ2-7; 7 nucleotides match TRBD1. CDR1 is SGHRS, CDR2 YFSETQ, per germline. With 1 base clipped from V and 2 bases from J, the junction kept 12 bases outside the gene matches. This CDR3 contains 17 residues. CDR3 nucleotide sequence: TGCGCCAGCAGCTTGACCCCACAGGGGACAACCGCCTACGAGCAGTACTTC. Amino acids: CASSLTPQGTTAYEQYF.

The CDR3 spells CASSHEGLAGGLQFF. DNA of the CDR3: TGTGCCAGCAGTCACGAGGGACTAGCGGGGGGGCTTCAGTTCTTC. The V gene is TRBV6-2 or TRBV6-3, the J gene TRBJ2-1; 16 bases are shared with TRBD2. CDR3 length: 15 amino acids. The V segment lost 5 bases and the J segment 13 bases; nucleotides outside the gene matches: 8. Germline V gene lookup returns CDR1 MNHEY and CDR2 SVGEGT.

The CDR3 loop reads CASKMDSGTDTQYF. CDR3 nucleotide sequence: TGCGCCAGCAAGATGGACAGCGGCACAGATACGCAGTATTTT. V gene TRBV10-1 combines with J gene TRBJ2-3, with D perhaps matching TRBD1 (6 bases). CDR3 length equals 14 residues. CDR1 WNHNN and CDR2 SYGVQD come from the germline V gene (reference sequence). V lost 7 bases to trimming and J lost 1 base, with 12 bases between them.

The V call is TRBV7-9, the J call TRBJ2-3; 14 nucleotides line up with TRBD2. CDR3 length: 16 amino acids. In germline, CDR1 is SEHNR, CDR2 FQNEAQ (reference sequence). V lost 5 bases, J lost 4 bases, and 5 bases stayed unmatched. CDR3 loop: CASSPGTSGGADTQYF. In nucleotides, the CDR3 is TGTGCCAGCAGCCCCGGGACTAGCGGGGGCGCAGATACGCAGTATTTT.

The chain couples TRBV6-1 to TRBJ2-1; perhaps D is TRBD1 or TRBD2 (5 bases each). Germline loops: CDR1 MNHNS, CDR2 SASEGT. Trimming cost V 7 bases and J 12 bases, with 28 bases left between them. The CDR3 covers 16 residues. Written as DNA, the CDR3 is TGTGCCAGCACCACCCGAGAAGGGGAACAGCCTCGGGGGCAGTTCTTC. This translates into CASTTREGEQPRGQFF.

The chain recombines TRBV6-1 with TRBJ2-7; 11 bases match TRBD2. Germline-derived CDR1 and CDR2 are MNHNS and SASEGT. The CDR3 runs to 16 residues. Losses at the gene ends were 7 bases for V and 2 bases for J; bases not matched to a gene: 10. The CDR3, as DNA: TGTGCCAGCACGCCCCGGCTAGCGGGAGGCGCCTACGAGCAGTACTTC. Encoded protein: CASTPRLAGGAYEQYF.

This clonotype was observed a handful of times. V usage is TRBV4-2 and J usage is TRBJ1-2; TRBD1 is a possible D gene (6 bases). Germline CDR1 reads LGHNA; CDR2 reads YNFKEQ. The CDR3 loop spans 15 amino acids. V lost 0 bases and J lost 6, with 14 bases in between. Here the CDR3 reads CASSQDYQGQDGYTF. Here the CDR3 DNA reads TGTGCCAGCAGCCAAGATTATCAGGGGCAGGATGGCTACACCTTC.

This clonotype was observed a few times. The chain uses TRBV5-1 and TRBJ2-1; TRBD2 is a possible D gene (6 bases). In germline, CDR1 is SGHRS, CDR2 YFSETQ. V lost 3 bases, J lost 3 bases, and 13 bases lay in between. CDR3 length: 15 amino acids. CDR3 nucleotide sequence: TGCGCCAGCAGCTCGGACGGGGGTTACTACAATGAGCAGTTCTTC. As protein: CASSSDGGYYNEQFF.

This clonotype was recorded at least ten times. The J gene is TRBJ2-1, the V gene TRBV9; a possible D gene is TRBD2 (5 bases). V lost 4 bases, J lost 3 bases, and 11 bases lay in between. The CDR3 is made up of 14 amino acids. Germline V gene lookup returns CDR1 SGDLS and CDR2 YYNGEE. The CDR3 nucleotides read TGTGCCAGCAGCCCCCGAACTAGCTACAATGAGCAGTTCTTC. It yields the protein CASSPRTSYNEQFF.